The sequence of this TCR beta chain was determined in a study of T cells in Graves' hyperthyroidism and ophthalmopathy. Amplified TCR beta CDR3 regions came from RNA transcripts. The primer set for the first-round RT-PCR of the TCR CDR3 was HTBI. TCRdb independently ran MiXCR on the multiplex PCR reads; one entry per CDR3 protein. Among hundreds of thousands of distinct CDR3 sequences listed, 16% were seen once. The CDR3 contains 14 residues. The ends lost 7 bases at V and 3 bases at J; junction bases unmatched: 4. Patients with ophthalmopathy all had a Clinical Activity Score of at least 3, a NOSPECS grade of at least 4 and duration under 3 months. Clinicians diagnosed patients from clinical symptoms, serum thyroxine and TRAb, thyroid ultrasound and orbital computed tomography. In this sample, this clonotype turned up many times.

This chain uses TRBV12-3 or TRBV12-4 with TRBJ1-3; the match to TRBD1 covers 9 bases. The TCR was taken from a woman aged 40 to 50 with Graves' ophthalmopathy. The material sequenced was blood. In DNA, the CDR3 is TGTGCCAGCACATTGGACAGGGGTGGAAACACCATATATTTT. Protein: CASTLDRGGNTIYF.